These 17 T cell receptor beta chains came from one sample sequenced in a study of control samples from healthy donors and cancer patients. The method was immunoSEQ multiplex PCR; TCRdb's version includes in-frame clones alone and lacks a portion of them. The top ten hold around 1.3% of the sample, which has just over 90,000 clones, approximately 90% seen once. Input material: blood. The receptors stem from a woman in her forties or fifties in good health.

J is TRBJ2-1 and V is TRBV2; D gene unclear. This CDR3 has 12 residues. V was shortened by 8 bases and J by 9 bases, with 14 bases between the two germline ends. In germline, CDR1 is SNHLY, CDR2 FYNNEI. This CDR3 is CASGRPNREQFF. The CDR3 DNA is TGTGCCAGCGGACGGCCGAATCGTGAGCAGTTCTTC. Variable domain in full (rest from reference TRBV2 and TRBJ2-1): EPEVTQTPSHQVTQMGQEVILRCVPISNHLYFYWYRQILGQKVEFLVSFYNNEISEKSEIFDDQFSVERPDGSNFTLKIRSTKLEDSAMYFCASGRPNREQFFGPGTRLTVL.

The chain couples TRBV2 to TRBJ1-4; 9 nucleotides match TRBD1. The CDR3 sequence is 17 residues long. Trimming cost V 4 bases and J 0 bases; bases outside gene matches: 6. Germline V lookup: CDR1 SNHLY, CDR2 FYNNEI. The CDR3 bases are TGTGCCAGCAGTGGACCCACAGGGGGCGCAACTAATGAAAAACTGTTTTTT. Translation gives CASSGPTGGATNEKLFF. Full variable domain (missing parts from reference TRBV2 and TRBJ1-4): EPEVTQTPSHQVTQMGQEVILRCVPISNHLYFYWYRQILGQKVEFLVSFYNNEISEKSEIFDDQFSVERPDGSNFTLKIRSTKLEDSAMYFCASSGPTGGATNEKLFFGSGTQLSVL.

The chain links TRBV14 to TRBJ2-1; 9 nucleotides align to TRBD2. Trimming took 1 base from V and 4 from J; bases not matched to a gene: 5. The CDR3 runs to 16 residues. Germline CDR1 is SGHDN and CDR2 is FVKESK. The CDR3 coding sequence is TGTGCCAGCAGCCAAGTCCCCCTAGCGGGATACAATGAGCAGTTCTTC. Its translation is CASSQVPLAGYNEQFF.

The gene calls are TRBV19 and TRBJ2-3, with D possibly matching TRBD1 (5 bases). Trimming cost V 7 bases and J 2 bases, with 16 bases left between them. The CDR3 totals 15 residues. The germline V gene encodes CDR1 LNHDA and CDR2 SQIVND (reference sequence). The CDR3 DNA is TGTGCCAGTACGAAACAGACAGCAAACACAGATACGCAGTATTTT. It translates to CASTKQTANTDTQYF.

CDR3 region: CASSLVRTSDEQYF. CDR3 nucleotides: TGTGCCAGCAGCTTAGTGAGGACTAGCGACGAGCAGTACTTC. The chain couples TRBV11-3 to TRBJ2-7; 9 bases match TRBD2. The germline CDR1 and CDR2 sequences are SGHNT and YENEEA. The CDR3 sequence is 14 residues long. J gave up 5 bases and V 1 base, and 3 bases lay outside the gene matches.

The CDR3 DNA reads TGTGCCAGCAGCCCGAGGCCGGGAGGCGATCAGCCCCAGCATTTT. This sequence encodes CASSPRPGGDQPQHF. The V and J genes are TRBV9 and TRBJ1-5; D not certain. In germline, CDR1 is SGDLS, CDR2 YYNGEE. V shed 4 bases and J shed 5 bases, with 16 bases lying between them. This CDR3 spans 15 amino acids.

A few counts support this clone. The V and J genes are TRBV5-3 and TRBJ1-5, with D possibly matching TRBD1 (5 bases). TRBV5-3 is recorded as an ORF, its role being uncertain. The CDR3 totals 15 residues. Trimming took off 0 bases at V and 4 bases at J, with 11 bases between the two ends. CDR3 loop: CARSLGGDRNQPQHF. DNA for the CDR3: TGTGCCAGAAGCTTGGGCGGGGACCGGAATCAGCCCCAGCATTTT.

CDR3 in amino acids: CASSLSGYGYGYTF. CDR3 bases: TGTGCCAGCAGCTTATCAGGGTACGGCTATGGCTACACCTTC. The rearrangement joins TRBV11-2 to TRBJ1-2; a possible D gene is TRBD1 (5 bases). The V gene lost 2 bases and the J gene lost 4 bases, with 11 bases spanning the gap. There are 14 residues in the CDR3. CDR1 is SGHAT, CDR2 FQNNGV, per germline.

About this clone itself: One end of the junction varies from germline; a read error may be responsible. The rearrangement joins TRBV29-1 to TRBJ1-2; TRBD1 matches 7 bases. Per germline, CDR1 SQVTM and CDR2 ANQGSEA. The CDR3 has 11 amino acids. CDR3 sequence (DNA): TGCAGCGTTGAAGCCGTTCGGGACAGTTTCTTC. Its protein is CSVEAVRDSFF.

The DNA of the CDR3 is TGTGCCAGCAGTTTAGAAGAGACCCAGTACTTC. Protein sequence: CASSLEETQYF. The chain uses TRBV12-3 or TRBV12-4 and TRBJ2-5; D is undetermined. The CDR3 has 11 residues. V dropped 1 base and J dropped 3 bases, with 0 bases sitting between them.

This clone was picked up one time. This rearrangement joins TRBV3-1 (or the pseudogene TRBV3-2) to TRBJ1-1, with D perhaps matching TRBD1 (5 bases). The CDR3 is made up of 14 amino acids. Germline loops: CDR1 LGHDT, CDR2 YNNKEL (reference sequence). Trimming took off 4 bases at V and 5 bases at J, with 14 bases between the two ends. The CDR3 sequence is CASSPRGGDTEAFF. The DNA of the CDR3 is TGTGCCAGCAGCCCTCGGGGAGGGGATACTGAAGCTTTCTTT.

V gene TRBV11-3 combines with J gene TRBJ2-5; TRBD1 matches 9 bases. The CDR3 is 13 amino acids. The J segment lost 6 bases and the V segment lost 3 bases, leaving 2 bases of the junction unmatched. CDR1 and CDR2 from the germline V gene are SGHNT and YENEEA. Here the CDR3 DNA reads TGTGCCAGCAGCTTCGGACAGGGGAAGACCCAGTACTTC. Its protein is CASSFGQGKTQYF.

The CDR3 region is CASSVGRGTYNEQFF. The CDR3, as DNA: TGTGCCAGCAGCGTAGGGCGGGGCACCTACAATGAGCAGTTCTTC. V usage is TRBV9 and J usage is TRBJ2-1, with D possibly matching TRBD2 (6 bases). CDR1 and CDR2 from the germline V gene are SGDLS and YYNGEE. With 0 bases removed from V and 2 bases from J, the gap between germline ends came to 9 bases. The CDR3 extends over 15 amino acids.

The CDR3 region has the DNA TGTGCCAGTAGTCCGGACAGGGGGCACGGAAACACCATATATTTT. It translates to CASSPDRGHGNTIYF. This chain uses TRBV19 with TRBJ1-3, with 11 bases aligning to TRBD1. Germline V gene sequence: CDR1 LNHDA, CDR2 SQIVND (reference sequence). This CDR3 comprises 15 residues. The junction had 4 bases not matched to a gene; V was cut back by 5 bases and J by 4 bases.

The CDR3 coding sequence is TGTGCCAGCAGCACGAAAGCCGGGACTGGGGCCAACGTCCTGACTTTC. Protein: CASSTKAGTGANVLTF. The chain employs TRBV9 and TRBJ2-6; weak D call: TRBD2 (5 bases). This CDR3 spans 16 amino acids. Trimming removed 4 bases at V and 2 bases at J, with 13 bases between. The germline V gene has CDR1 SGDLS and CDR2 YYNGEE.

The chain uses TRBV6-2 or TRBV6-3 and TRBJ2-7, with no clear D. Germline V lookup: CDR1 MNHEY, CDR2 SVGEGT. V was clipped by 6 bases and J by 3 bases, with 9 bases between them. The CDR3 loop spans 12 amino acids. The CDR3: CASSITVYEQYF. In DNA form, the CDR3 reads TGTGCCAGCAGCATCACGGTCTACGAGCAGTACTTC.

The rearrangement joins TRBV5-6 to TRBJ2-3; D unresolved. CDR1 is SGHDT, CDR2 YYEEEE, per germline. The V gene lost 4 bases and the J gene lost 3 bases, with 12 bases spanning the gap. The CDR3 extends over 14 amino acids. The CDR3 region is CASSLLPPTDTQYF. The CDR3 bases are TGTGCCAGCAGCCTACTACCCCCAACAGATACGCAGTATTTT.